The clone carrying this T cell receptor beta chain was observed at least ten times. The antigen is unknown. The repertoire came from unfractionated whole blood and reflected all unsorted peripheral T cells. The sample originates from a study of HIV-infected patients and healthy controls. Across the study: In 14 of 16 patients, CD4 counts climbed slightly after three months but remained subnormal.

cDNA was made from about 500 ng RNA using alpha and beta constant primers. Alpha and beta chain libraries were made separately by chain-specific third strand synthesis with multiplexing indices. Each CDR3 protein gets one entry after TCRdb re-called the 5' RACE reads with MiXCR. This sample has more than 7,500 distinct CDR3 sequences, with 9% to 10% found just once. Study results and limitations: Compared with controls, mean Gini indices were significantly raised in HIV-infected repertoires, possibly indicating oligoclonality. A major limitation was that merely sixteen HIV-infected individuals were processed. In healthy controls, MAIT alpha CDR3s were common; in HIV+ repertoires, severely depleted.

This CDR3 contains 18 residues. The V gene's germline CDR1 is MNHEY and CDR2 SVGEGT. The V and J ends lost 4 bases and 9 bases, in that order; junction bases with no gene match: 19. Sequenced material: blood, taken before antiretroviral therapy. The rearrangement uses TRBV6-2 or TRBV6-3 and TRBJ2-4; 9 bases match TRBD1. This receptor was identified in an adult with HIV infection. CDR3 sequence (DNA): TGTGCCAGCAGTTCCATAACAGGGGGCACCCAGAGGGTAGGCATTCAGTACTTC. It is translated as CASSSITGGTQRVGIQYF.